These 27 T cell receptor beta chains share one sample of origin, sequenced in a study of CD8 T cells in Susac syndrome. RNA totalling about 0.45 to 1 ug underwent reverse transcription with random hexamers. TCRdb ran MiXCR on the immunoSEQ multiplex PCR reads and lists one entry per CDR3 protein. The table includes about 110,000 distinct CDR3 sequences, about 95% detected once. The sequencing input was CD4+ T cells from PBMCs. The receptors were sampled from a human donor in good health.

The chain joins TRBV5-4 to TRBJ2-5; 10 bases match TRBD1. V trimming: 0 bases; J trimming: 5 bases; junction bases outside the gene matches: 4. CDR3 length equals 15 residues. CDR1 and CDR2 from the germline V gene are SGHNT and YYREEE (reference sequence). The CDR3, as DNA: TGTGCCAGCAGCTTGGGGGACAGGGGATCGGAGACCCAGTACTTC. Its protein is CASSLGDRGSETQYF.

V is TRBV23-1 and J is TRBJ1-1; D remains unclear. TRBV23-1 is assigned to the ORF class and has an uncertain function. The CDR3 is made up of 15 amino acids. The germline V and J ends were trimmed by 3 bases and 1 base, with 12 bases remaining between them. The CDR3: CASSQGVGRNTEAFF. DNA for the CDR3: TGCGCCAGCAGTCAGGGCGTTGGGCGGAACACTGAAGCTTTCTTT.

The genes are TRBV14 and TRBJ1-3, with D tentatively TRBD1 (5 bases). The CDR3 loop spans 15 amino acids. Germline loops: CDR1 SGHDN, CDR2 FVKESK. V was cut by 2 bases and J by 6 bases, with 14 bases left in between. Here the CDR3 reads CASSQRGSSSNTIYF. The CDR3 coding sequence is TGTGCCAGCAGCCAACGGGGGTCCTCGTCAAACACCATATATTTT.

V and J are TRBV6-2 or TRBV6-3 and TRBJ2-5; 7 bases fit TRBD2. The CDR3 contains 14 residues. V gave up 8 bases and J gave up 6 bases; unmatched junction bases: 12. The germline V gene encodes CDR1 MNHEY and CDR2 SVGEGT. CDR3 coding DNA: TGTGCCAGCGCGCAAGCGGGGCCCGAGAAGACCCAGTACTTC. Translated, it gives CASAQAGPEKTQYF.

The genes are TRBV4-1 and TRBJ1-5, with a possible D match to TRBD1 (6 bases). The V end lost 6 bases, the J end lost 2 bases, and 11 bases lay between the germline ends. The CDR3 has 14 residues. Germline CDR1 is MGHRA and CDR2 is YSYEKL. As DNA, the CDR3 is TGCGCCAGCAGTCTACAGGGTGGCAATCAGCCCCAGCATTTT. Protein sequence: CASSLQGGNQPQHF.

This chain uses TRBV2 with TRBJ1-1; D may be TRBD1 (6 bases). Trimming removed 11 bases from V and 4 bases from J, with 17 bases in between. The CDR3 is 13 residues long. Germline-derived CDR1 and CDR2 are SNHLY and FYNNEI. The CDR3 sequence is CACRSDSRTEAFF. The DNA of the CDR3 is TGTGCCTGCCGGTCGGACAGCCGCACTGAAGCTTTCTTT.

The gene calls are TRBV4-3 and TRBJ2-5, with unresolved D. CDR3 length: 15 amino acids. Trimming removed 0 bases from V and 4 bases from J, with 12 bases in between. Germline V CDR1 and CDR2: LGHNA, YSLEER. As DNA, the CDR3 is TGCGCCAGCAGCCAAGATAGGTGGGGAAGAGAGACCCAGTACTTC. Protein product: CASSQDRWGRETQYF.

V is TRBV7-2 and J is TRBJ2-1; TRBD2 might be the D (5 bases). Germline V gives CDR1 SGHTA, CDR2 FQGNSA. V was clipped by 1 base and J by 13 bases, with 8 bases between them. This CDR3 contains 11 residues. In DNA form, the CDR3 reads TGTGCCAGCAGCTTAGTGCTAGCTCAGTTCTTC. It encodes CASSLVLAQFF.

The rearrangement uses TRBV4-1 and TRBJ2-7, with 12 bases aligning to TRBD1. V lost 4 bases, J lost 7 bases, and 8 bases stayed unmatched. Looked up from germline, CDR1 is MGHRA and CDR2 is YSYEKL. The CDR3 sequence is 15 residues long. CDR3 residues: CASSPGQGAAREQYF. CDR3 nucleotides: TGCGCCAGCAGCCCGGGACAGGGGGCGGCCAGGGAGCAGTACTTC.

V usage is TRBV5-1 and J usage is TRBJ2-7; tentatively, D is TRBD1 or TRBD2 (5 bases each). The CDR3 is 15 amino acids. CDR1 SGHRS and CDR2 YFSETQ come from the germline V gene. V lost 1 base, J lost 4 bases, and 15 bases lay in between. The CDR3 loop is CASSLIGGVVYEQYF. Here the CDR3 DNA reads TGCGCCAGCAGCTTGATTGGGGGAGTAGTTTACGAGCAGTACTTC.

V is TRBV24-1 and J is TRBJ2-5, with TRBD2 matching 9 bases. V trimming: 3 bases; J trimming: 2 bases; junction bases outside the gene matches: 3. Germline V gives CDR1 KGHDR, CDR2 SFDVKD. This CDR3 has 15 residues. The CDR3 is CATSDRTSVQETQYF. CDR3 sequence (DNA): TGTGCCACCAGTGATCGGACTAGCGTACAAGAGACCCAGTACTTC.

V and J are TRBV5-1 and TRBJ2-7; tentatively, D is TRBD1 (5 bases). V was shortened by 4 bases and J by 4 bases, with 21 bases between the two germline ends. CDR1 is SGHRS, CDR2 YFSETQ, per germline. This CDR3 has 16 residues. CDR3 DNA sequence: TGCGCCAGCAGCCCCACCCCCACAGGAGCTGGGTACGAGCAGTACTTC. Residues: CASSPTPTGAGYEQYF.

The V and J genes are TRBV7-3 and TRBJ2-5, with 11 bases identical to TRBD2. The CDR3 runs 16 residues. From germline, CDR1 is SGHTA and CDR2 FQGTGA. Trimming took 5 bases from V and 4 from J; bases not matched to a gene: 9. CDR3 in DNA: TGTGCCAGCAGCCCTCGTAGCGGGAGGGCCGGAGAGACCCAGTACTTC. Translating it yields CASSPRSGRAGETQYF. Supplemented by reference TRBV7-3 and TRBJ2-5, the full variable domain reads GAGVSQTPSNKVTEKGKYVELRCDPISGHTALYWYRQSLGQGPEFLIYFQGTGAADDSGLPNDRFFAVRPEGSVSTLKIQRTERGDSAVYLCASSPRSGRAGETQYFGPGTRLLVL.

The table lists this clonotype with a count of one. The rearrangement links TRBV29-1 to TRBJ2-1; TRBD2 agrees at 11 bases. Germline lookup yields CDR1 SQVTM and CDR2 ANQGSEA. The CDR3 has 14 residues. The ends lost 7 bases at V and 3 bases at J; junction bases unmatched: 5. The CDR3 nucleotides read TGCAGCGCTATCACTAGCGGGAGCTACAATGAGCAGTTCTTC. Translation: CSAITSGSYNEQFF.

The chain uses TRBV7-2 and TRBJ1-2; TRBD1 aligns across 10 bases. V shed 4 bases, J shed 4 bases, and the junction held 3 bases outside the gene matches. This CDR3 is 14 amino acids long. Germline V gene sequence: CDR1 SGHTA, CDR2 FQGNSA. CDR3 residues: CASSSGTGVYGYTF. In DNA, the CDR3 is TGTGCCAGCAGCTCTGGGACAGGGGTCTATGGCTACACCTTC. The entire variable domain, with the rest obtained from reference TRBV7-2 and TRBJ1-2, is as follows: GAGVSQSPSNKVTEKGKDVELRCDPISGHTALYWYRQSLGQGLEFLIYFQGNSAPDKSGLPSDRFSAERTGGSVSTLTIQRTQQEDSAVYLCASSSGTGVYGYTFGSGTRLTVV.

This clonotype was detected a few times. This sequence joins TRBV2 and TRBJ2-2; 8 nucleotides match TRBD1. Germline trimming cut 5 bases from V and 0 bases from J; bases unmatched to any gene: 2. CDR1 and CDR2 (germline): SNHLY, FYNNEI. The CDR3 has 15 residues. This chain's CDR3 is CASSKQGANTGELFF. As DNA, the CDR3 is TGTGCCAGCAGTAAACAGGGGGCGAACACCGGGGAGCTGTTTTTT.

CDR3 sequence reads: CASSFTRGAQNTGELFF. CDR3 DNA: TGTGCCAGCAGTTTCACGCGGGGGGCCCAGAACACCGGGGAGCTGTTTTTT. The genes are TRBV12-3 or TRBV12-4 and TRBJ2-2; TRBD2 agrees at 8 bases. The CDR3 covers 17 residues. The trim removed 3 bases at V and 1 base at J, leaving 7 bases unmatched.

CDR3 coding DNA: TGTGCCAGCAGCTTAGAAAAGGGAGAGACCCAGTACTTC. Translation gives CASSLEKGETQYF. The chain couples TRBV7-9 to TRBJ2-5; D uncertain. V was cut by 1 base and J by 4 bases, with 7 bases left in between. Germline CDR1 reads SEHNR; CDR2 reads FQNEAQ (reference sequence). CDR3 size: 13 residues.

This chain joins TRBV19 and TRBJ2-3, with 7 bases fitting TRBD2. Germline values: CDR1 LNHDA, CDR2 SQIVND (reference sequence). The CDR3 length is 15 residues. J lost 1 base, V lost 4 bases, and 5 bases had no gene match. The CDR3 loop reads CASSKRREGTDTQYF. CDR3 coding DNA: TGTGCCAGTAGTAAGAGACGGGAGGGCACAGATACGCAGTATTTT.

The sample holds one count of this clonotype. The chain carries TRBV5-1 and TRBJ1-5; the D is unclear. The CDR3 is 15 amino acids. V was cut by 2 bases and J by 1 base, with 10 bases left in between. CDR1 is SGHRS and CDR2 is YFSETQ in the germline V gene. CDR3 DNA: TGCGCCAGCAGCTTAGAATTTGGCAGCAATCAGCCCCAGCATTTT. It encodes CASSLEFGSNQPQHF.

This sequence joins TRBV19 and TRBJ1-5; 8 nucleotides line up with TRBD1. This CDR3 has 15 amino acids. The trim removed 6 bases at V and 4 bases at J, leaving 8 bases unmatched. Germline V gives CDR1 LNHDA, CDR2 SQIVND (reference sequence). The CDR3 here is CASSTGGIGNQPQHF. Written as DNA, the CDR3 is TGTGCCAGTAGCACAGGGGGGATAGGGAATCAGCCCCAGCATTTT. The whole variable domain, filled in from reference TRBV19 and TRBJ1-5, reads DGGITQSPKYLFRKEGQNVTLSCEQNLNHDAMYWYRQDPGQGLRLIYYSQIVNDFQKGDIAEGYSVSREKKESFPLTVTSAQKNPTAFYLCASSTGGIGNQPQHFGDGTRLSIL.

This sequence joins TRBV7-9 and TRBJ2-3; D is possibly TRBD1 (5 bases). V dropped 3 bases and J dropped 1 base, with 11 bases sitting between them. Germline loops: CDR1 SEHNR, CDR2 FQNEAQ (reference sequence). The CDR3 sequence is 15 residues long. CDR3 coding DNA: TGTGCCAGCAGCTTTACCCAGGGTCGCACAGATACGCAGTATTTT. The encoded protein is CASSFTQGRTDTQYF.

This rearrangement joins TRBV9 to TRBJ2-5, with no clear D. The V gene lost 0 bases and the J gene lost 0 bases, with 9 bases spanning the gap. Germline CDR1 SGDLS, CDR2 YYNGEE. The CDR3 loop spans 15 amino acids. The CDR3 reads CASSVGWGNQETQYF. CDR3 coding DNA: TGTGCCAGCAGCGTAGGATGGGGAAACCAAGAGACCCAGTACTTC.

The CDR3 reads CASSLVDSPLHF. The CDR3, as DNA: TGTGCCAGCAGCTTAGTCGATTCACCCCTCCACTTT. This chain joins TRBV7-8 and TRBJ1-6; D call uncertain. There are 12 residues in the CDR3. Germline loops: CDR1 SGHVS, CDR2 FQNEAQ. V lost 1 base to trimming and J lost 8 bases, with 3 bases between them.

The gene calls are TRBV3-1 and TRBJ2-1, with D possibly matching TRBD2 (5 bases). This CDR3 is built from 17 residues. CDR1 LGHDT and CDR2 YNNKEL come from the germline V gene (reference sequence). The ends were cut back, 0 bases at V and 3 bases at J, with 15 bases in the middle. The CDR3 sequence: CASSQEFPSGYYNEQFF. CDR3 sequence (DNA): TGTGCCAGCAGCCAAGAATTCCCCAGCGGATACTACAATGAGCAGTTCTTC.

The chain links TRBV6-2 or TRBV6-3 to TRBJ1-4, with D possibly being TRBD1 (6 bases). In germline, CDR1 is MNHEY, CDR2 SVGEGT. V was clipped by 0 bases and J by 5 bases, with 16 bases between them. The CDR3 covers 17 residues. CDR3 nucleotide sequence: TGTGCCAGCAGTTACTCTCGTAACAGGGTCGTGAATGAAAAACTGTTTTTT. Its protein is CASSYSRNRVVNEKLFF.

The chain uses TRBV4-3 and TRBJ2-4, with D unresolved. V was trimmed by 0 bases and J by 2 bases, leaving 11 bases between them. The CDR3 has 16 residues. Germline V gene lookup returns CDR1 LGHNA and CDR2 YSLEER. CDR3 sequence reads: CASSQDFSFSKNIQYF. The CDR3, as DNA: TGCGCCAGCAGCCAAGATTTCTCGTTCTCCAAAAACATTCAGTACTTC.